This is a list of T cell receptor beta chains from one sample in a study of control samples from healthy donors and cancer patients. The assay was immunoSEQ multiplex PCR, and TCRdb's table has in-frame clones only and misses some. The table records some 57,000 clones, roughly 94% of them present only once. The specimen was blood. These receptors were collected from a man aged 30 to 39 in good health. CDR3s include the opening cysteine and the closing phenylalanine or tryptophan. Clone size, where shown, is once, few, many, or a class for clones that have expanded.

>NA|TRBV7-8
CASSLQGMVTFF
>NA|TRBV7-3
CASSLGYNEQFF
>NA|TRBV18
CASSPGQAGTSYNEQFF
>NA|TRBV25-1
CASSEVQGGTDTQYF
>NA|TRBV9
CASSPDNEQFF
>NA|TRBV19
CASSLGRGGQPQHF
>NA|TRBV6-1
CASSELAGAGELFF
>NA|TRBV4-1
CASSQEPSTGNYGYTF
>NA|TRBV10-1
CASSAIRAGAYNEQFF
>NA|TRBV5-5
CASSWDSLGELFF
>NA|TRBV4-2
CASSQDGVQWSNQPQHF
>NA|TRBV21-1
CASSNLALAWYSNQPQHF
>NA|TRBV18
CASSPGTGVTPLHF
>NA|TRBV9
CASRGTGTGIPGGYTF
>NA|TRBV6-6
CASSPGTGGTEAFF
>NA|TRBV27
CASSPTRAGYNEQFF
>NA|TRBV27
CASSIYDREGTEAFF
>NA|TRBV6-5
CASTRGPRSYNEQFF
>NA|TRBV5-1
CASSHKGSSSYEQYF
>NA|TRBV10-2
CASGTRGYNEQFF
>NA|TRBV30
CAWNGQIAEQYF
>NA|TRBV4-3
CASSQSGGRNTGELFF
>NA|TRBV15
CATSRGRDEGGRETQYF
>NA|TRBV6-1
CASSENRGYTEAFF
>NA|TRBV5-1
CASSLSGVRTDTQYF
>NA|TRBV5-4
CASSLVASGPYEQYF
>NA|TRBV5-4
CASSPGQGRETQYF
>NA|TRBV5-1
CASSLEKGTTEAFF
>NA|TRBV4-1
CASSQAWTRDEQFF
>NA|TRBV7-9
CASSYRVSPLHF
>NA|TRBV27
CASSFLGGYEQFF
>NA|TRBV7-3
CASSLTANQPQHF
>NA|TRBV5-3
CARSLCQTNEKLFF
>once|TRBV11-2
CASSATGAREGNSPLHF
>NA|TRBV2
CATSVGQGQGAETQYF
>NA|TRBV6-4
CASSDSTNNEQFF
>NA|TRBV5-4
CASSLADSPFLGYTF
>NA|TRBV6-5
CASRYFRGADEQFF
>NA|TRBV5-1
CASSLEMAKNIQYF
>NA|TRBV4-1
CASSFKREENTDTQYF
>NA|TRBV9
CASSVGGGTGELFF
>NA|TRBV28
CASSLSGAPIRGTEAFF
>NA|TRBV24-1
CATSDPGTGANTDTQYF
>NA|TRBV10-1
CASTAASGSPFWETGELFF
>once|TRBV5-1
CASTGGSSYEQYF
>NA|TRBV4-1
CATSPPGGGKVRTGNTIYF
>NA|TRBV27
CASSLSDRARNTEAFF
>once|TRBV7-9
CASSSAVLAGGYEQYF
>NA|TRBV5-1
CASSLVRGEDYEQYF
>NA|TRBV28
CASSLIEPGGMNEQYF
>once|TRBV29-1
CSATTGKNIQYF
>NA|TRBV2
CASRIPPRLVGSYNSPLHF
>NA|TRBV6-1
CASSGGLAIRTDTQYF
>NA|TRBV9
CASSGIDRGEDTQYF